A selection of T cell receptor beta chains follows, all from one sample in a study of blood T cell repertoires in COVID-19. Clones were read by immunoSEQ multiplex PCR, and TCRdb kept only the in-frame ones, dropping some. Among just over 650,000 clones, about nine tenths were seen once, and the ten largest hold around 0.3%. Sequenced input: peripheral blood. The receptors were sampled from a woman between 18 and 30 years old with acute or convalescent COVID-19. Both conserved end residues are part of each CDR3. The D gene is left open where the match is weak. Part of the rows lack a size; the others show once, few, many or a class for expanded clones.

CDR3aa	CDR3nt	j_gene	abundance	v_gene	d_gene
CASSLGGEQFF	TGTGCCAGCAGCCTGGGGGGGGAGCAGTTCTTC	TRBJ2-1	-	TRBV12-3/TRBV12-4	TRBD2
CATSMEAGEGYGYTF	TGTGCCACCAGCATGGAGGCAGGGGAGGGGTATGGCTACACCTTC	TRBJ1-2	-	TRBV15	-
CATGKAGGYTF	TGTGCAACCGGGAAGGCAGGGGGGTACACCTTC	TRBJ1-2	-	TRBV30	TRBD1
CAISESGETGELFF	TGTGCCATCAGTGAGTCGGGAGAAACCGGGGAGCTGTTTTTT	TRBJ2-2	-	TRBV10-3	-
CATSAGGNTIYF	TGTGCCACCAGTGCAGGGGGGAACACCATATATTTT	TRBJ1-3	-	TRBV24-1	TRBD1
CASSYSSGVGYTF	TGTGCCAGCAGTTACTCGAGCGGAGTAGGCTACACCTTC	TRBJ1-2	-	TRBV6-5	-
CASSEIQGTTGELFF	TGTGCCAGCAGTGAAATACAGGGGACCACCGGGGAGCTGTTTTTT	TRBJ2-2	few	TRBV25-1	TRBD1
CASSYYLGSSGNTIYF	TGTGCCAGCAGCTATTACCTTGGGAGCTCTGGAAACACCATATATTTT	TRBJ1-3	-	TRBV7-9	-
CASSLQGLTYNEQFF	TGCGCCAGCAGCTTGCAGGGACTGACCTACAATGAGCAGTTCTTC	TRBJ2-1	-	TRBV5-1	-
CAWSGGGHQPQHF	TGTGCCTGGAGTGGGGGAGGACATCAGCCCCAGCATTTT	TRBJ1-5	-	TRBV30	-
CASSFGFPETQYF	TGTGCCAGCAGCTTCGGGTTCCCAGAGACCCAGTACTTC	TRBJ2-5	-	TRBV11-3	-
CASSQGGGRPYEQYF	TGTGCCAGCTCACAGGGCGGGGGCCGCCCCTACGAGCAGTACTTC	TRBJ2-7	-	TRBV18	-
CASSVAGGNTGELFF	TGTGCCAGCAGCGTAGCGGGGGGGAACACCGGGGAGCTGTTTTTT	TRBJ2-2	-	TRBV9	TRBD2
CASTLEPTGNRPLHF	TGCGCCAGCACCCTCGAGCCGACAGGTAATCGACCCCTCCACTTT	TRBJ1-6	-	TRBV5-1	-
CASSPQGTGELFF	TGTGCCAGCTCACCGCAGGGGACCGGGGAGCTGTTTTTT	TRBJ2-2	-	TRBV18	-
CARGDRWNSPLHF	TGTGCCAGGGGGGACAGATGGAATTCACCCCTCCACTTT	TRBJ1-6	-	TRBV2	TRBD1
CASSYSTGAKGEQYF	TGTGCCAGCAGTTACTCAACAGGGGCTAAGGGTGAGCAGTACTTC	TRBJ2-7	-	TRBV6-6	TRBD1
CASSFSQDGYTF	TGTGCCAGCAGCTTTTCTCAGGATGGCTACACCTTC	TRBJ1-2	-	TRBV7-2	-
CASSPLVSETQYF	TGTGCCAGCAGCCCCTTAGTTAGCGAGACCCAGTACTTC	TRBJ2-5	-	TRBV3-1/TRBV3-2	-
CASSQGGRGRGDEQFF	TGTGCCAGCAGCCAAGGGGGGAGGGGGAGAGGAGATGAGCAGTTCTTC	TRBJ2-1	-	TRBV3-1/TRBV3-2	-
CASSRPGGAILSGANVLTF	TGTGCCAGCAGCCGTCCGGGGGGCGCGATCCTCTCTGGGGCCAACGTCCTGACTTTC	TRBJ2-6	-	TRBV5-6	-
CASSFLGGTNEKLFF	TGTGCCAGCAGTTTCTTGGGAGGCACTAATGAAAAACTGTTTTTT	TRBJ1-4	-	TRBV27	-
CALEGGLNTEAFF	TGTGCCTTAGAAGGCGGATTGAACACTGAAGCTTTCTTT	TRBJ1-1	few	TRBV30	-
CASSRGAENTEAFF	TGTGCCAGCAGCCGGGGGGCTGAGAACACTGAAGCTTTCTTT	TRBJ1-1	-	TRBV21-1	-
CASSLLRDTANYGYTF	TGTGCCAGCAGCTTACTCCGGGACACAGCTAACTATGGCTACACCTTC	TRBJ1-2	-	TRBV7-9	-
CASSPFGRSSGNTIYF	TGTGCCAGCAGTCCCTTTGGGCGTAGCTCTGGAAACACCATATATTTT	TRBJ1-3	-	TRBV27	-
CASRQGFTEAFF	TGTGCTAGCCGCCAGGGGTTCACTGAAGCTTTCTTT	TRBJ1-1	-	TRBV12-5	-
CASRPVGDNSPLHF	TGTGCCAGCAGGCCGGTAGGGGATAATTCACCCCTCCACTTT	TRBJ1-6	-	TRBV2	-
CASENPLSGNYGYTF	TGTGCCAGTGAAAACCCACTCAGCGGCAACTATGGCTACACCTTC	TRBJ1-2	-	TRBV19	-
CASGPGPRDTEAFF	TGTGCTAGTGGTCCGGGTCCCCGGGACACTGAAGCTTTCTTT	TRBJ1-1	-	TRBV12-5	-
CASSPRPGTAGELFF	TGTGCCAGCAGCCCACGTCCCGGGACAGCCGGGGAGCTGTTTTTT	TRBJ2-2	-	TRBV9	TRBD1
CATSSGEYEQYF	TGTGCCACCAGCTCAGGGGAATACGAGCAGTACTTC	TRBJ2-7	-	TRBV24-1	-
CASSFERGNYGYTF	TGTGCCAGCAGCTTCGAAAGGGGGAACTATGGCTACACCTTC	TRBJ1-2	-	TRBV5-4	-
CASTMGGLTRGYTF	TGTGCCAGCACCATGGGAGGTCTTACGAGGGGCTACACCTTC	TRBJ1-2	-	TRBV6-6	-
CASSHGDSPYDEQFF	TGTGCCAGCAGCCATGGGGACAGCCCTTATGATGAGCAGTTCTTC	TRBJ2-1	-	TRBV3-1/TRBV3-2	TRBD1
CAISRDMRNEQFF	TGTGCCATCAGCCGGGACATGAGGAATGAGCAGTTCTTC	TRBJ2-1	-	TRBV10-3	-
CASSYDGQGDYGYTF	TGTGCCAGCAGTTACGACGGCCAGGGGGACTATGGCTACACCTTC	TRBJ1-2	-	TRBV6-6	TRBD1
CASSLTPTGLSGNTIYF	TGCGCCAGCAGCTTGACGCCGACAGGTCTCTCTGGAAACACCATATATTTT	TRBJ1-3	-	TRBV5-1	-
CASSATGNSPLHF	TGTGCCAGCAGCGCCACGGGGAATTCACCCCTCCACTTT	TRBJ1-6	-	TRBV9	-
CASSISTGGYQNQPQHF	TGTGCCAGTAGTATATCAACAGGGGGCTATCAAAATCAGCCCCAGCATTTT	TRBJ1-5	-	TRBV19	TRBD1
CAIRRAGEDTQYF	TGTGCCATCAGGCGGGCGGGGGAAGATACGCAGTATTTT	TRBJ2-3	-	TRBV10-3	TRBD2
CASSSRDRVEGYTF	TGTGCCAGCAGTTCCAGGGACAGGGTTGAAGGCTACACCTTC	TRBJ1-2	-	TRBV28	TRBD1
CASTRQSLVGELFF	TGTGCCAGCACCCGACAGTCCCTGGTCGGGGAGCTGTTTTTT	TRBJ2-2	once	TRBV2	-
CASSLGQVEDTQYF	TGTGCCAGCAGCCTAGGACAGGTGGAAGATACGCAGTATTTT	TRBJ2-3	-	TRBV11-3	TRBD1
CASSPLDRGPYEQYF	TGCGCCAGCAGTCCCTTGGACAGGGGGCCCTACGAGCAGTACTTC	TRBJ2-7	-	TRBV4-1	TRBD1
CASSHRDRYTEAFF	TGTGCCAGCAGTCACAGGGACAGATACACTGAAGCTTTCTTT	TRBJ1-1	once	TRBV7-9	TRBD1
CASSIPGIYGYTF	TGTGCCAGTAGTATTCCCGGGATCTATGGCTACACCTTC	TRBJ1-2	-	TRBV19	-
CASSLNYPSTDTQYF	TGTGCCAGCAGCTTAAACTACCCCAGCACAGATACGCAGTATTTT	TRBJ2-3	once	TRBV11-1	-
CASSHPAVGGHGGYTF	TGTGCCAGCAGCCACCCGGCGGTGGGGGGGCACGGTGGCTACACCTTC	TRBJ1-2	-	TRBV3-1/TRBV3-2	-
CASSETGVGATEAFF	TGTGCCAGCAGTGAAACAGGGGTCGGGGCCACTGAAGCTTTCTTT	TRBJ1-1	-	TRBV6-1	TRBD1